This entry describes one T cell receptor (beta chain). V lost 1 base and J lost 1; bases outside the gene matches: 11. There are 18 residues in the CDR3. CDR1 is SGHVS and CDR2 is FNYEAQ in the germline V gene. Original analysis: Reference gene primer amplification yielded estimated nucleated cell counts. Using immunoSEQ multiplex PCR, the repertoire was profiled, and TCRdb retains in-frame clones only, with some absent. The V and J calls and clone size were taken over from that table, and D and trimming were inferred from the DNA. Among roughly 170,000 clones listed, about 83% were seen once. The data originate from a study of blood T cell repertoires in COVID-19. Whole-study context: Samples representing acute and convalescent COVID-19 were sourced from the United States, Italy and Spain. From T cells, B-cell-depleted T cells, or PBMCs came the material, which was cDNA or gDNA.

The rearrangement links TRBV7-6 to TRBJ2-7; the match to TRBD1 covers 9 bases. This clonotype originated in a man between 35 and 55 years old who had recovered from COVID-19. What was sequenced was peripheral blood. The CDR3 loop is CASSLVEGQGFASYEQYF. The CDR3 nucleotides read TGTGCCAGCAGCTTAGTTGAAGGACAGGGGTTTGCTTCCTACGAGCAGTACTTC.